Listed below are T cell receptor beta chains from one sample, sequenced in a study of blood T cell repertoires in COVID-19. Data came from immunoSEQ multiplex PCR; TCRdb stores just in-frame clones and leaves some out. The data show about 160,000 clones, 80% seen once. Sequencing input: PBMCs or T cells enriched from blood (not recorded which). These receptors all come from a woman aged 55-70 years who had recovered from COVID-19. CDR3s include the opening cysteine and the closing phenylalanine or tryptophan. D genes are given only for firm matches. Rows give clone size only sometimes, using once, few, many, or a class for an expanded clone.

>NA|TRBV11-3|few|14|TRBJ2-2
CASSSEYNTGELFF
TGTGCCAGCAGCTCCGAGTACAACACCGGGGAGCTGTTTTTT
>TRBD1|TRBV11-2|NA|16|TRBJ1-4
CASSSATRDRAEKLFF
TGTGCCAGCAGCTCCGCCACCCGGGACAGGGCTGAAAAACTGTTTTTT
>TRBD1|TRBV12-3/TRBV12-4|NA|13|TRBJ2-3
CASRQGPTDTQYF
TGTGCCAGCCGACAGGGCCCCACAGATACGCAGTATTTT
>TRBD1|TRBV2|NA|13|TRBJ1-2
CASNPQGSYGYTF
TGTGCCAGCAATCCACAGGGGTCCTATGGCTACACCTTC
>NA|TRBV25-1|few|11|TRBJ2-7
CASSNIGEQYF
TGTGCCAGCAGTAATATCGGCGAGCAGTACTTC
>TRBD2|TRBV16|NA|18|TRBJ2-7
CASSQWGDRTGGSYEQYF
TGTGCCAGCAGCCAATGGGGCGACAGAACCGGGGGGTCCTACGAGCAGTACTTC
>TRBD1|TRBV6-5|NA|16|TRBJ2-1
CASSYSGRGRDNEQFF
TGTGCCAGCAGTTACTCGGGCAGGGGGCGAGACAATGAGCAGTTCTTC
>NA|TRBV4-1|NA|17|TRBJ1-3
CASSQPRHRDFGNTIYF
TGCGCCAGCAGCCAACCCCGTCACCGGGACTTCGGAAACACCATATATTTT
>TRBD1|TRBV6-5|NA|15|TRBJ2-7
CASRARGTLGYEQYF
TGTGCCAGCAGGGCCAGGGGGACCCTAGGCTACGAGCAGTACTTC
>NA|TRBV20-1|NA|11|TRBJ1-1
CSAEKGREAFF
TGCAGTGCGGAGAAAGGCCGTGAAGCTTTCTTT
>TRBD1|TRBV19|NA|17|TRBJ1-2
CASSDRSPGQGWGGYTF
TGTGCCAGTAGTGATAGATCTCCTGGACAGGGATGGGGCGGCTACACCTTC
>NA|TRBV6-5|once|11|TRBJ1-2
CASTVNYGYTF
TGTGCCAGCACGGTGAATTATGGCTACACCTTC
>NA|TRBV29-1|few|12|TRBJ1-1
CSALMGRPEAFF
TGCAGCGCCCTGATGGGCAGACCTGAAGCTTTCTTT
>TRBD1|TRBV19|NA|14|TRBJ1-1
CASSRRQGDTEAFF
TGTGCCAGTAGTAGGAGACAGGGTGACACTGAAGCTTTCTTT
>TRBD1|TRBV5-4|NA|17|TRBJ1-2
CASRSGTGGAINYGYTF
TGTGCCAGCAGATCCGGGACAGGGGGCGCGATTAACTATGGCTACACCTTC
>NA|TRBV9|NA|16|TRBJ2-1
CASSASGGAQVGEQFF
TGTGCCAGCAGCGCCTCTGGCGGGGCCCAGGTTGGTGAGCAGTTCTTC
>NA|TRBV27|NA|12|TRBJ2-1
CASRLGLGEQFF
TGTGCCAGCAGACTGGGGCTGGGTGAGCAGTTCTTC
>NA|TRBV13|NA|14|TRBJ2-7
CASSPSRGYYEQYF
TGTGCCAGCAGCCCCTCGCGAGGGTACTACGAGCAGTACTTC
>NA|TRBV7-6|NA|15|TRBJ2-5
CASSFGGAFQETQYF
TGTGCCAGCAGCTTTGGGGGCGCCTTCCAAGAGACCCAGTACTTC
>NA|TRBV3-1/TRBV3-2|NA|14|TRBJ1-1
CASSPWGVDTEAFF
TGTGCCAGCAGCCCATGGGGGGTCGACACTGAAGCTTTCTTT
>NA|TRBV27|many|16|TRBJ1-2
CASTPIGGGGVHGYTF
TGTGCCAGCACCCCCATCGGCGGGGGCGGGGTCCATGGCTACACCTTC
>NA|TRBV7-4|NA|19|TRBJ1-1
CASSFAMLYRTCTSDRVFF
TGTGCCAGCAGCTTCGCGATGCTATATAGGACATGTACCTCGGATAGGGTTTTCTTT